This TCR beta chain was captured by sequencing in a study of CD8 T cells in Susac syndrome. Study-wide findings and caveats: The relatively small number of individuals in the TCR sequencing and HLA analysis was acknowledged by the study.

A quantity of 0.5 to 1 ug RNA underwent reverse transcription using random hexamers. The amplification used immunoSEQ multiplex PCR on TCR beta CDR3; it spanned 54 Vbeta and 13 Jbeta. TCRdb ran MiXCR on the immunoSEQ multiplex PCR reads and lists one entry per CDR3 protein. The sample consists of around 270,000 distinct CDR3 sequences, roughly 85% of them appearing once. Through negative isolation, CD4+ and CD8+ T cells were obtained, while TEMRA cells were enriched using FACS. As to this clonotype: Its antigen is unknown.

V dropped 3 bases and J dropped 2 bases, with 13 bases sitting between them. The germline V gene has CDR1 SQVTM and CDR2 ANQGSEA. The CDR3 is 14 residues long. The genes are TRBV29-1 and TRBJ1-2; D might be TRBD1 (5 bases). Sequences were obtained from CD8+ T cells from PBMCs. This sequence originates from a human donor with multiple sclerosis. CDR3 nucleotide sequence: TGCAGCGTTGATCTTCCGGGACTAAACTATGGCTACACCTTC. It specifies CSVDLPGLNYGYTF.